This TCR beta chain is from a study of blood T cell repertoires in COVID-19. Each participant's cohort was designated according to participant-reported clinical history. This clone was seen repeatedly, ten times or more. Within the sample, other DNA sequences also encode this same CDR3. The germline CDR1 and CDR2 sequences are MGHRA and YSYEKL. The CDR3 extends over 14 amino acids. The ends were cut back, 0 bases at V and 1 base at J, with 6 bases in the middle. In the authors' methods: Reference gene primer amplification gave estimated nucleated cell counts. Profiling relied on immunoSEQ multiplex PCR, and the TCRdb table lists in-frame clones only, not all of them. V and J calls and clone size follow that table, whereas D and trimming were derived from the DNA. This sample yields about 410,000 clones, of which around 92% are seen a single time; 1.7% belongs to the top ten.

The V gene is TRBV4-1, the J gene TRBJ2-5; possible D gene TRBD1, 6 bases. The sequence was obtained from a woman in her 30s who had recovered from COVID-19. Sample: PBMCs or T cells enriched from blood (not recorded which). CDR3 protein: CASSQETGQETQYF. CDR3 coding DNA: TGCGCCAGCAGCCAAGAGACAGGCCAAGAGACCCAGTACTTC.